The 26 T cell receptor beta chains below come from one sample, sequenced in a study of neoadjuvant nivolumab and ipilimumab in lung cancer (dated by TCRdb to 2018 to 2020). The meaning of the sample's time point label: at surgical resection after neoadjuvant nivolumab +/- ipilimumab. The library was built by means of the immunoSEQ multiplex PCR assay. In its TCRdb copy, this immuneACCESS table keeps in-frame sequences only and misses some clones. Where compared with another copy, unresolved V genes explain less than half of these, and the others have no known cause. This sample holds under 4,500 clones; 60% to 80% were observed only once. Clones ranked in the top ten supply 1.2% to 1.5% of the sample. Here the sequenced sample was peripheral blood, taken after neoadjuvant nivolumab, alone or with ipilimumab, at or shortly before surgery. The receptor source for this set is an adult with non-small cell lung cancer.

CDR3 in DNA: TGTGCCAGCAGTTACGACGGCTTACAACTGTACGAGCAGTACTTC. This codes for CASSYDGLQLYEQYF. V gene TRBV6-5 combines with J gene TRBJ2-7; D not certain. CDR1 and CDR2 (germline): MNHEY, SVGAGI. The length of the CDR3 is 15 residues. V shed 2 bases and J shed 4 bases, with 15 bases lying between them.

In regard to this clone: Other DNA sequences within the sample encode an identical CDR3. The chain has TRBV15 and TRBJ2-7, with D uncertain. The CDR3 is 16 amino acids. V was pared by 1 base and J by 0 bases, with 13 bases between. Germline lookup yields CDR1 LNHNV and CDR2 YYDKDF (reference sequence). The CDR3 spells CATSRVAVYSSYEQYF. CDR3 bases: TGTGCCACCAGCAGAGTTGCGGTCTACAGCTCCTACGAGCAGTACTTC.

The chain employs TRBV30 and TRBJ1-1, with a tentative D call TRBD1 (5 bases). Looked up from germline, CDR1 is GTSNPN and CDR2 is SVGIG (reference sequence). V was cut by 4 bases and J by 1 base, with 10 bases left in between. This CDR3 contains 13 residues. The CDR3 coding sequence is TGTGCCTGGATGAAGGGGACGAACACTGAAGCTTTCTTT. Translation: CAWMKGTNTEAFF. Together with reference TRBV30 and TRBJ1-1, the CDR3 gives the full variable domain: SQTIHQWPATLVQPVGSPLSLECTVEGTSNPNLYWYRQAAGRGLQLLFYSVGIGQISSEVPQNLSASRPQDRQFILSSKKLLLSDSGFYLCAWMKGTNTEAFFGQGTRLTVV.

The chain is built from TRBV7-9 and TRBJ2-1; D unclear. CDR1 SEHNR and CDR2 FQNEAQ come from the germline V gene (reference sequence). The V end was cut by 4 bases, the J end by 8 bases, with 12 bases between. This CDR3 contains 13 residues. The DNA for the CDR3 is TGTGCCAGCAGCTCCCGATCCTCCCATGAGCAGTTCTTC. This sequence encodes CASSSRSSHEQFF.

V gene TRBV4-2 combines with J gene TRBJ2-5; the D call may be TRBD1 or TRBD2 (5 bases each). Trimming took 0 bases from V and 2 from J, leaving 19 bases between them. Germline V lookup: CDR1 LGHNA, CDR2 YNFKEQ. CDR3 length: 18 amino acids. CDR3 amino acids: CASSQEEVGGPSQETQYF. The CDR3 coding sequence is TGTGCCAGCAGCCAAGAGGAGGTTGGGGGACCATCGCAAGAGACCCAGTACTTC.

This clone was detected only a few times. CDR3 sequence (DNA): TGTGCCAGCAGACGCACACAGGGCTCCTACGAGCAGTACTTC. It encodes CASRRTQGSYEQYF. This chain uses TRBV6-1 with TRBJ2-7; a weak D match, TRBD1 (6 bases). Germline V gene data show CDR1 as MNHNS and CDR2 as SASEGT. The CDR3 runs 14 residues. Trimming shortened V by 6 bases and J by 0 bases, and 12 bases separated the two germline ends.

The rearrangement joins TRBV7-8 to TRBJ2-1; a possible D gene is TRBD1 (5 bases). This CDR3 contains 13 residues. Trimming took off 10 bases at V and 0 bases at J, with 10 bases between the two ends. Germline lookup yields CDR1 SGHVS and CDR2 FQNEAQ. The CDR3 loop reads CATLDSSYNEQFF. The CDR3 coding sequence is TGTGCCACCCTAGACAGCTCCTACAATGAGCAGTTCTTC.

This rearrangement joins TRBV19 to TRBJ1-1; 7 bases are shared with TRBD1. This CDR3 is built from 14 residues. V lost 7 bases and J lost 0; bases outside the gene matches: 5. The germline V gene has CDR1 LNHDA and CDR2 SQIVND (reference sequence). This chain's CDR3 is CASNSQGMNTEAFF. The CDR3 DNA follows: TGTGCCAGTAATTCACAGGGGATGAACACTGAAGCTTTCTTT.

In its sample, this clone was seen once. This chain uses TRBV11-1 with TRBJ2-7; 7 nucleotides align to TRBD2. Trimming cost V 3 bases and J 3 bases; bases outside gene matches: 2. The CDR3 spans 13 residues. Germline V gene lookup returns CDR1 SGHAT and CDR2 FQDESV (reference sequence). The CDR3 here is CASSLRGIYEQYF. The CDR3 DNA reads TGTGCCAGCAGCTTGCGGGGGATCTACGAGCAGTACTTC.

This clone was seen a handful of times. The rearrangement joins TRBV2 to TRBJ1-1; 8 positions agree with TRBD1. With 7 bases clipped from V and 0 bases from J, the junction kept 1 base outside the gene matches. The germline V gene encodes CDR1 SNHLY and CDR2 FYNNEI. CDR3 length equals 13 residues. CDR3 protein: CASKGQVNTEAFF. CDR3 DNA sequence: TGTGCCAGCAAGGGACAGGTGAACACTGAAGCTTTCTTT.

The chain links TRBV29-1 to TRBJ2-7; 12 bases agree with TRBD2. The germline gives CDR1 SQVTM, CDR2 ANQGSEA. The trim removed 4 bases at V and 5 bases at J, leaving 0 bases unmatched. The CDR3 covers 12 residues. In nucleotides, the CDR3 is TGCAGCGTTGGGACTAGCGGGAACGAGCAGTACTTC. It is translated as CSVGTSGNEQYF.

This sequence joins TRBV6-6 and TRBJ1-5, with 10 positions matching TRBD1. The CDR3 contains 15 residues. CDR1 and CDR2 from the germline V gene are MNHNY and SVGAGI (reference sequence). The trim removed 6 bases at V and 6 bases at J, leaving 8 bases unmatched. CDR3 region: CASSPGQGSGQPQHF. CDR3 in DNA: TGTGCCAGCAGCCCGGGACAGGGGTCGGGTCAGCCCCAGCATTTT.

The chain recombines TRBV2 with TRBJ2-5; D remains ambiguous. This CDR3 region has 11 residues. Germline V lookup: CDR1 SNHLY, CDR2 FYNNEI. The germline V and J ends were trimmed by 7 bases and 5 bases, with 8 bases remaining between them. CDR3 loop: CASILVETQYF. CDR3 coding DNA: TGTGCCAGCATTCTGGTGGAGACCCAGTACTTC.

This chain connects TRBV28 to TRBJ2-6; D might be TRBD2 (5 bases). Trimming took 3 bases from V and 0 from J, leaving 18 bases between them. CDR3 length: 19 amino acids. Germline V gene lookup returns CDR1 MDHEN and CDR2 SYDVKM. The CDR3 loop is CASSFSVSAPASGANVLTF. For the CDR3, the DNA is TGTGCCAGCAGTTTTAGCGTGTCGGCGCCAGCCTCTGGGGCCAACGTCCTGACTTTC.

This clone occurred a few times. The chain links TRBV5-1 to TRBJ2-6; no definite D call. The V gene lost 0 bases and the J gene lost 5 bases, with 3 bases spanning the gap. The CDR3 contains 13 residues. Germline lookup yields CDR1 SGHRS and CDR2 YFSETQ. The DNA of the CDR3 is TGCGCCAGCAGCTTGGAAAGGGCCAACGTCCTGACTTTC. Its protein product is CASSLERANVLTF.

The chain is built from TRBV18 and TRBJ2-1, with 9 nucleotides matching TRBD2. The CDR3 sequence is 14 residues long. The germline CDR1 and CDR2 sequences are KGHSH and LQKENI. J was trimmed by 9 bases and V by 2 bases; bases with no gene match: 5. The CDR3 region has the DNA TGTGCCAGCTCACCAGGACTAGCGACGGGTGAGCAGTTCTTC. Amino acid sequence: CASSPGLATGEQFF.

This clone occurred once. The chain is built from TRBV7-9 and TRBJ1-1; D may be TRBD1 (6 bases). The CDR3 spans 12 residues. V lost 3 bases to trimming and J lost 7 bases, with 9 bases between them. Germline V gene data show CDR1 as SEHNR and CDR2 as FQNEAQ (reference sequence). CDR3 residues: CASSFRTDEAFF. CDR3 bases: TGTGCCAGCAGCTTCCGGACAGATGAAGCTTTCTTT.

The CDR3 DNA reads TGTGCCAGCAGCTTGGCACACAGGCGGACTGGCTACGAGCAGTACTTC. It codes for CASSLAHRRTGYEQYF. The V and J genes are TRBV7-6 and TRBJ2-7, with D perhaps being TRBD1 or TRBD2 (5 bases each). V lost 3 bases to trimming and J lost 3 bases, with 18 bases between them. Germline V CDR1 and CDR2: SGHVS, FNYEAQ. The CDR3 is 16 residues long.

The V call is TRBV30, the J call TRBJ2-3; TRBD1 is a possible D gene (6 bases). Germline-derived CDR1 and CDR2 are GTSNPN and SVGIG (reference sequence). The CDR3 covers 13 residues. Trimming stripped 8 bases from V and 2 bases from J, with 14 bases between. CDR3 loop: CAGSGAATDTQYF. CDR3 bases: TGTGCCGGGTCAGGGGCGGCCACAGATACGCAGTATTTT.

The chain carries TRBV4-3 and TRBJ2-1; D is possibly TRBD2 (6 bases). CDR3 size: 15 residues. Trimming pared 0 bases from V and 9 bases from J, leaving 15 bases between. Germline values: CDR1 LGHNA, CDR2 YSLEER. The CDR3 region has the DNA TGCGCCAGCAGCCAAGAGGGAGGTTTCGCCCCTGAGCAGTTCTTC. Residues: CASSQEGGFAPEQFF.

This chain links TRBV11-2 with TRBJ2-1; TRBD1 matches 7 bases. CDR1 and CDR2 from the germline V gene are SGHAT and FQNNGV. The trim removed 2 bases at V and 1 base at J, leaving 5 bases unmatched. This CDR3 is built from 16 residues. Here the CDR3 DNA reads TGTGCCAGCAGCTTATTAGGGACAGTATCCTACAATGAGCAGTTCTTC. Its protein product is CASSLLGTVSYNEQFF.

With regard to this clone: One junction end does not reproduce the germline sequence, and a read error may be involved. The genes are TRBV7-8 and TRBJ1-4; 7 bases match TRBD1. The CDR3 is 16 residues long. Germline V gene data show CDR1 as SGHVS and CDR2 as FQNEAQ. The CDR3 region has the DNA TGTGCCAGCAGTTTAGACAGGGCCCATAGGAATGAAAAACTGTTTTTT. Protein sequence: CASSLDRAHRNEKLFF.

V usage is TRBV6-1 and J usage is TRBJ2-5, with D perhaps TRBD1 or TRBD2 (6 bases each). Trimming stripped 9 bases from V and 3 bases from J, with 20 bases between. This CDR3 spans 15 amino acids. Per germline, CDR1 MNHNS and CDR2 SASEGT. The DNA of the CDR3 is TGTGCCAGGGGGGGCGGAGGGGTCCGAAAAGAGACCCAGTACTTC. It specifies CARGGGGVRKETQYF.

This clone was detected only once. The rearrangement joins TRBV6-6 to TRBJ2-7, with D perhaps matching TRBD1 (6 bases). Trimming left V 7 bases short and J 7 bases short, with 20 bases between. Per the germline V gene, CDR1 is MNHNY and CDR2 is SVGAGI (reference sequence). This CDR3 is 14 amino acids long. CDR3 nucleotides: TGTGCCAGCACCTACCGGGACACGGTGTATGAGCAGTACTTC. Its translation is CASTYRDTVYEQYF.

This clone was seen just once. This chain connects TRBV9 to TRBJ2-6; a weak D match, TRBD1 (5 bases). With 7 bases removed from V and 16 bases from J, the gap between germline ends came to 21 bases. The CDR3 is made up of 13 amino acids. Germline assignment: CDR1 SGDLS and CDR2 YYNGEE. For the CDR3, the DNA is TGTGCCAGCCCCGACTGCTGGGGCCAACGTCTGACTTTC. This translates into CASPDCWGQRLTF.

J is TRBJ2-1 and V is TRBV6-1, with 8 positions matching TRBD2. Germline CDR1 reads MNHNS; CDR2 reads SASEGT. The CDR3 runs 14 residues. V lost 7 bases to trimming and J lost 5 bases; unmatched junction nucleotides: 7. CDR3 in amino acids: CASKPAGVNNEQFF. The CDR3 DNA sequence: TGTGCCAGCAAGCCAGCGGGAGTAAACAATGAGCAGTTCTTC.